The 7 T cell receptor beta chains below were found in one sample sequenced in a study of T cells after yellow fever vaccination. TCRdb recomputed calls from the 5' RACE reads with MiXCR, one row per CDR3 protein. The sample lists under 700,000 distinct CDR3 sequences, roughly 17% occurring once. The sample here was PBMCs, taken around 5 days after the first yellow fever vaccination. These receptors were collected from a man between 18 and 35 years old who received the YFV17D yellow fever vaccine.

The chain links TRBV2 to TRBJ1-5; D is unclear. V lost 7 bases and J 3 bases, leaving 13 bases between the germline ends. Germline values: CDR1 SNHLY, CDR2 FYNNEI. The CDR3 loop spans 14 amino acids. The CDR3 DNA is TGTGCCAGCAAAGGCCCTGGGGACAATCAGCCCCAGCATTTT. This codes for CASKGPGDNQPQHF.

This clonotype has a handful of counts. The CDR3: CAISVPSGVSDTQYF. For the CDR3, the DNA is TGTGCCATCAGTGTCCCGTCAGGGGTATCGGATACGCAGTATTTT. The chain combines TRBV10-3 with TRBJ2-3; D may be TRBD1 (6 bases). Looked up from germline, CDR1 is ENHRY and CDR2 is SYGVKD. Between the trimmed V and J ends, which lost 4 bases and 6 bases, there was a span of 17 bases. CDR3 length: 15 residues.

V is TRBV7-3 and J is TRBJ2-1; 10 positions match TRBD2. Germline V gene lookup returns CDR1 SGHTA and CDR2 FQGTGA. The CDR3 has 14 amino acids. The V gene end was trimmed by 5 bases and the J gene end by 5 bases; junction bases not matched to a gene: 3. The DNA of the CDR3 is TGTGCCAGCAGCAAGCGGGGGGGCCACAATGAGCAGTTCTTC. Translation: CASSKRGGHNEQFF.

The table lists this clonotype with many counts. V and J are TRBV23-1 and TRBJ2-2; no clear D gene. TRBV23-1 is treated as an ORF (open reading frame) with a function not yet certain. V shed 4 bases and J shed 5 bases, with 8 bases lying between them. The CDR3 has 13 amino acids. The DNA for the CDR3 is TGCGCCAGCAGTCCCCCGCCGACCGGGGAGCTGTTTTTT. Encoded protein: CASSPPPTGELFF.

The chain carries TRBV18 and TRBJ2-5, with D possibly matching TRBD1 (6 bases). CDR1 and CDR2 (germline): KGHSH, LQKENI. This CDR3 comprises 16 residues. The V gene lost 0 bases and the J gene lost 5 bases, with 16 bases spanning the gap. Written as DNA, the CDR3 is TGTGCCAGCTCACCACCGGGGGCAGGGTATACGGAGACCCAGTACTTC. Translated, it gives CASSPPGAGYTETQYF.

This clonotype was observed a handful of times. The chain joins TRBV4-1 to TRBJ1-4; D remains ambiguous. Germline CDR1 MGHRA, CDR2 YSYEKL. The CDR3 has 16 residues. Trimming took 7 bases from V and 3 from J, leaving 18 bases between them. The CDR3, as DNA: TGCGCCAGCAAAATAGGGAGGCTAGGAGCTAATGAAAAACTGTTTTTT. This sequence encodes CASKIGRLGANEKLFF.

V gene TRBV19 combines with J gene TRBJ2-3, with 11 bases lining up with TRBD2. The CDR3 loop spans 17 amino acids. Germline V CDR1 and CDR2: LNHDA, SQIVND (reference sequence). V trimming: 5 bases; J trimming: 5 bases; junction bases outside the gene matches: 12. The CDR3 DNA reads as TGTGCCAGTAGTGCGACTAGCGGGGAGTCGGGTGGAGATACGCAGTATTTT. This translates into CASSATSGESGGDTQYF.